This T cell receptor (beta chain) was documented in a study of vaccination effects on CD4 cells after COVID-19. The CDR3 covers 14 residues. Trimming stripped 6 bases from V and 5 bases from J, with 16 bases between. The germline CDR1 and CDR2 sequences are MGHDK and SYGVNS. Sequencing was performed with immunoSEQ multiplex PCR; in TCRdb, only in-frame clones are kept and a portion is missing. The sample shows tens of thousands of clones, 70% to 85% of them seen only once. Expansion of antigen-specific CD4+ T cells with viral peptide pools was carried out by the ViraFEST assay before sequencing. Having been cultured for around ten days, the cells underwent CD4+ T cell isolation. People in the vaccine group had not been infected with SARS-CoV-2 before, and their nucleocapsid antibodies were negative. About this clone: What it binds is unknown.

Sample: CD4+ T cells from PBMCs cultured with HCoV-OC43 spike peptides, taken before COVID-19 vaccination. Indicated subset: HCoV-OC43 spike overlapping peptide pool stimulation. The receptor was derived from a human donor who received a COVID-19 vaccine. V gene TRBV25-1 combines with J gene TRBJ2-5; TRBD1 or TRBD2 may be the D gene (5 bases each). The CDR3 region is CASRWDRREETQYF. CDR3 DNA sequence: TGTGCCAGCAGGTGGGACCGCCGAGAGGAGACCCAGTACTTC.